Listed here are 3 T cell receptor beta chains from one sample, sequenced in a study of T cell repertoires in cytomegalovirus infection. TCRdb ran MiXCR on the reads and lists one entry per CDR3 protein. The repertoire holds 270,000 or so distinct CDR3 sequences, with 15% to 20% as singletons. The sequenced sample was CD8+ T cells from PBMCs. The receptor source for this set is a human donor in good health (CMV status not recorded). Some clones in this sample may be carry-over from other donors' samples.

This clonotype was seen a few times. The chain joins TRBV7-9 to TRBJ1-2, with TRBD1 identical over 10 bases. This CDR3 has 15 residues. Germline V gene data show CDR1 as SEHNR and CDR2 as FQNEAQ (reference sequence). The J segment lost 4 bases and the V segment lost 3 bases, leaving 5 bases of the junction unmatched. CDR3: CASSLGQGMIYGYTF. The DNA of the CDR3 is TGTGCCAGCAGCTTGGGACAGGGGATGATCTATGGCTACACCTTC. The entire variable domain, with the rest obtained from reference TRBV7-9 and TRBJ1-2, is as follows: DTGVSQNPRHKITKRGQNVTFRCDPISEHNRLYWYRQTLGQGPEFLTYFQNEAQLEKSRLLSDRFSAERPKGSFSTLEIQRTEQGDSAMYLCASSLGQGMIYGYTFGSGTRLTVV.

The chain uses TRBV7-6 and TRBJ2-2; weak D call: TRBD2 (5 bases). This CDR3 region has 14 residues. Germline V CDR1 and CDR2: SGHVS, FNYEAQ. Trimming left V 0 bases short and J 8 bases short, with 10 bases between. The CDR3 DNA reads TGTGCCAGCAGCTTAGCGCTTTCGGGAGGGGAGCTGTTTTTT. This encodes CASSLALSGGELFF.

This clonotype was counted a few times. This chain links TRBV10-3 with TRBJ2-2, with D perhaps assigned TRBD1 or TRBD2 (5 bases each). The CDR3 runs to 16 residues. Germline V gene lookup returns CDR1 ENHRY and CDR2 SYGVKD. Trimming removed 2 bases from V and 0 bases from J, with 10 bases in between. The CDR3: CAISEPGLTNTGELFF. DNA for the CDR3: TGTGCCATCAGTGAGCCGGGGCTAACGAACACCGGGGAGCTGTTTTTT.